This T cell receptor (beta chain) emerged from a study of T cells after yellow fever vaccination. Study results and caveats: The CD4 and CD8 compartments had a small share of their clonotypes in common. The booster saw the reappearance of most primary-vaccination clones (approximately 97% CD4, 88% CD8).

On this clonotype itself: No antigen is known for it.

The authors made TCR cDNA by 5'RACE template switching, adding a universal primer site and UMIs. TCRdb ran MiXCR on the 5' RACE reads and lists one entry per CDR3 protein. This sample carries under 300,000 distinct CDR3 sequences, 13% of them seen once, and the ten largest clones take roughly 0.5%. Per germline, CDR1 LGHDT and CDR2 YNNKEL (reference sequence). Between the trimmed V and J ends, which lost 4 bases and 6 bases, there was a span of 12 bases. This CDR3 is 13 amino acids long. The sequence was obtained from a man aged 25 to 45 who received the YFV17D yellow fever vaccine. This chain joins TRBV3-1 and TRBJ2-5; D call uncertain. The source was CD4+ T cells sorted from PBMCs, collected 45 days after the yellow fever booster vaccination. Here the CDR3 reads CASSLRRRQTQYF. In DNA, the CDR3 is TGTGCCAGCAGCCTCCGACGGCGTCAGACCCAGTACTTC.